The entry below gives a single T cell receptor (beta chain) sequence along with its context. This clone was observed a handful of times. Its antigen is still unknown. No base-level quality is on record; no much larger clone is a single base apart. This specimen comes from a study of cytomegalovirus exposure and HLA in healthy donors (dated by TCRdb to 2015 to 2018). Concerning the study at large: According to a later analysis, one platform produced both the 120 validation repertoires and the roughly 660 repertoires of the first cohort. To predict cytomegalovirus infection status, the study brought together high-throughput TCR immunosequencing, statistical association of individual TCRs with disease status, and machine learning. The aim of the study was to test whether cataloging public T cell receptors could identify signatures of past pathogen exposure. In addition to the first cohort of 666 subjects, a separate validation cohort of 120 different subjects was used. Overall study results and their limits: A total of roughly 160 TCR beta chains were listed by the study as associated with cytomegalovirus. A later analysis had no HLA typing for the validation cohort, so co-occurrence there was scored across all 130 or so repertoires. Most TCR sequences were observed very rarely across donors, whereas some public TCRs were present in many individuals. In a later analysis, TCRs clustered in the first cohort were found to also tend to co-occur in the approximately 120 validation repertoires, with about 93% of cluster scores above 0. The authors suggested that the approach could potentially be generalized to other disease states and immunological phenotypes. A few of the identified cytomegalovirus-associated TCR beta chains were confirmed in vitro to be specific for cytomegalovirus antigens. The classifier was reported to diagnose cytomegalovirus status with high specificity and sensitivity in both the original cohort and the validation cohort.

Libraries were built with the immunoSEQ multiplex PCR assay. Per the original workflow: A statistical classification framework was built to diagnose cytomegalovirus status from the catalog of TCR beta chain sequences. The table comes from immuneACCESS by way of TCRdb, which keeps in-frame sequences with V and J called. Part of the clones is missing from these tables; in studies checked, under half for an unresolved V gene and the rest for unknown reasons. V and J calls and clone size are copied from that table; D and trimming were computed from the DNA. This sample gives fewer than 200,000 clones in total; approximately 87% of them show up just once. The ten most abundant clones make up 1.4% of the sample. Reading from cysteine to phenylalanine, the CDR3 counts 15 amino acids. Left in the record is the CDR3 DNA by itself, 45 bases read in frame from the first base. From a lookup of the germline V gene, CDR1 and CDR2 are LGHNA and YNFKEQ. V and J are truncated by 0 bases and 4 bases respectively, leaving an intervening sequence of 12 bases.

Donors formed part of the validation cohort, which comprised 120 or so subjects and was distinct from the first cohort of several hundred subjects. The receptor comes from a woman under 40 in good health and CMV-seronegative. The sequencing input was PBMCs. This chain is built from TRBV4-2 and TRBJ1-2, and TRBD1 may be the D gene, going by 5 matching bases. The sequenced DNA is TGTGCCAGCAGCCAAGAAGCACAGGATGGCTATGGCTACACCTTC. Its coded protein is CASSQEAQDGYGYTF.